Presented here are 27 T cell receptor beta chains from one specimen sequenced in a study of cytomegalovirus exposure and HLA in healthy donors. Primers included in the PCR were 60 Vbeta and 13 Jbeta primers. Assay used: immunoSEQ multiplex PCR; TCRdb lists only in-frame clones, some missing. The sample carries about 180,000 clones, 65% to 85% recorded once. The specimen was PBMCs. Receptors originate from a girl aged 5 to 17 in good health and CMV-seropositive.

The V and J genes are TRBV29-1 and TRBJ1-2; no clear D gene. Trimming cost V 6 bases and J 2 bases, with 10 bases left between them. This CDR3 has 12 residues. CDR1 is SQVTM, CDR2 ANQGSEA, per germline. CDR3 sequence: CSVAGLNYGYTF. CDR3 bases: TGCAGCGTCGCGGGCCTGAACTATGGCTACACCTTC.

The chain carries TRBV5-1 and TRBJ2-2, with 11 nucleotides matching TRBD1. Germline lookup yields CDR1 SGHRS and CDR2 YFSETQ. There are 16 residues in the CDR3. V gave up 4 bases and J gave up 7 bases; unmatched junction bases: 9. The DNA for the CDR3 is TGCGCCAGCAGCAATGGGACAGGGGGGCGCAGCGGGGAGCTGTTTTTT. Its protein product is CASSNGTGGRSGELFF. The full variable domain, with the rest looked up from reference TRBV5-1 and TRBJ2-2, is KAGVTQTPRYLIKTRGQQVTLSCSPISGHRSVSWYQQTPGQGLQFLFEYFSETQRNKGNFPGRFSGRQFSNSRSEMNVSTLELGDSALYLCASSNGTGGRSGELFFGEGSRLTVL.

The chain links TRBV7-9 to TRBJ2-5; 13 positions agree with TRBD2. J was trimmed by 4 bases and V by 2 bases; bases with no gene match: 1. Germline assignment: CDR1 SEHNR and CDR2 FQNEAQ (reference sequence). The CDR3 runs to 15 residues. The CDR3, as DNA: TGTGCCAGCAGCTTAACTAGCGGGAGGGTAGAGACCCAGTACTTC. Translation gives CASSLTSGRVETQYF. Filled out from reference TRBV7-9 and TRBJ2-5, the complete variable domain reads DTGVSQNPRHKITKRGQNVTFRCDPISEHNRLYWYRQTLGQGPEFLTYFQNEAQLEKSRLLSDRFSAERPKGSFSTLEIQRTEQGDSAMYLCASSLTSGRVETQYFGPGTRLLVL.

The chain combines TRBV27 with TRBJ1-4; TRBD1 matches 8 bases. This CDR3 region has 15 residues. V lost 4 bases to trimming and J lost 7 bases; unmatched junction nucleotides: 8. Germline V gene lookup returns CDR1 MNHEY and CDR2 SMNVEV (reference sequence). DNA for the CDR3: TGTGCCAGCAGTTCCGACAGGGGCCTTAGTGAAAAACTGTTTTTT. This encodes CASSSDRGLSEKLFF.

The rearrangement joins TRBV14 to TRBJ2-1; 11 bases fit TRBD2. The CDR3 contains 15 residues. CDR1 is SGHDN, CDR2 FVKESK, per germline. Trimming took 2 bases from V and 7 from J; bases not matched to a gene: 4. The CDR3 loop reads CASSQTSGSRNEQFF. The CDR3 nucleotides are TGTGCCAGCAGCCAAACTAGCGGGAGTAGGAATGAGCAGTTCTTC.

CDR3 nucleotide sequence: TGTGCCTGGAGTGTACTTGACAGGTCCAACTATGGCTACACCTTC. This sequence encodes CAWSVLDRSNYGYTF. The chain recombines TRBV30 with TRBJ1-2; the D gene is possibly TRBD1 (6 bases). This CDR3 is built from 15 residues. V lost 0 bases and J lost 2, with 13 bases in between. Per germline, CDR1 GTSNPN and CDR2 SVGIG (reference sequence).

In its sample, this clone was seen once. The chain couples TRBV4-1 to TRBJ1-5, with TRBD1 as a possible D gene (6 bases). Trimming pared 4 bases from V and 2 bases from J, leaving 27 bases between. CDR1 and CDR2 from the germline V gene are MGHRA and YSYEKL. This CDR3 has 20 amino acids. The CDR3 is CASSPANTGQLLSGNQPQHF. CDR3 nucleotides: TGCGCCAGCAGCCCAGCTAATACGGGACAACTTTTGTCAGGCAATCAGCCCCAGCATTTT.

The chain is built from TRBV7-2 and TRBJ1-6; D unclear. Per germline, CDR1 SGHTA and CDR2 FQGNSA. CDR3 size: 13 residues. Trimming removed 5 bases from V and 8 bases from J, with 10 bases in between. This chain's CDR3 is CASSPTGDSPLHF. CDR3 DNA: TGTGCCAGCAGCCCCACCGGTGATTCACCCCTCCACTTT.

The genes are TRBV4-1 and TRBJ2-7; D is unclear. CDR1 is MGHRA and CDR2 is YSYEKL in the germline V gene. The CDR3 totals 14 residues. The ends were cut back, 3 bases at V and 4 bases at J, with 13 bases in the middle. CDR3 bases: TGCGCCAGCAGCCACTTTTTCCCGCGGTACGAGCAGTACTTC. Its translation is CASSHFFPRYEQYF.

The gene calls are TRBV4-1 and TRBJ1-2; D ambiguous. V was clipped by 0 bases and J by 5 bases, with 10 bases between them. This CDR3 has 14 residues. Germline loops: CDR1 MGHRA, CDR2 YSYEKL. The CDR3 is CASSQDHRGYGYTF. DNA for the CDR3: TGCGCCAGCAGCCAAGATCATAGAGGGTATGGCTACACCTTC.

The chain couples TRBV5-8 to TRBJ2-6; weak D call: TRBD2 (5 bases). The CDR3 is 14 residues long. Between the trimmed V and J ends, which lost 3 bases and 1 base, there was a span of 5 bases. Germline V gene data show CDR1 as SGHTS and CDR2 as YDEGEE. The CDR3 nucleotides are TGTGCCAGCAGCTCGGGGTCTGGGGCCAACGTCCTGACTTTC. As protein: CASSSGSGANVLTF.

The V call is TRBV6-6, the J call TRBJ1-1, with D possibly matching TRBD1 (6 bases). This CDR3 is built from 14 residues. Germline V lookup: CDR1 MNHNY, CDR2 SVGAGI (reference sequence). Trimming stripped 7 bases from V and 7 bases from J, with 19 bases between. In DNA, the CDR3 is TGTGCCAGCATATGGGGGCAGCTAGGAGGTGAAGCTTTCTTT. It specifies CASIWGQLGGEAFF.

The V and J genes are TRBV28 and TRBJ2-7, with D perhaps TRBD2 (5 bases). V dropped 2 bases and J dropped 4 bases, with 15 bases sitting between them. Germline CDR1 MDHEN, CDR2 SYDVKM. The CDR3 runs 15 residues. The CDR3 loop reads CASSLETRGKYEQYF. The CDR3 DNA follows: TGTGCCAGCAGTTTAGAGACACGGGGTAAATACGAGCAGTACTTC.

V is TRBV7-6 and J is TRBJ2-1, with 8 bases lining up with TRBD2. The CDR3 is 16 amino acids. J lost 6 bases, V lost 1 base, and 8 bases had no gene match. Germline assignment: CDR1 SGHVS and CDR2 FNYEAQ. The CDR3 nucleotides read TGTGCCAGCAGCTTAGAAAGGACTAGCTGGGGCAATGAGCAGTTCTTC. It translates to CASSLERTSWGNEQFF. The full variable domain, in which reference TRBV7-6 and TRBJ2-1 provide the parts outside the CDR3, is GAGVSQSPRYKVTKRGQDVALRCDPISGHVSLYWYRQALGQGPEFLTYFNYEAQQDKSGLPNDRFSAERPEGSISTLTIQRTEQRDSAMYRCASSLERTSWGNEQFFGPGTRLTVL.

This clone showed up just a few times. The rearrangement links TRBV4-2 to TRBJ1-2, with D unresolved. Germline CDR1 LGHNA, CDR2 YNFKEQ. The V gene lost 0 bases and the J gene lost 2 bases, with 10 bases spanning the gap. The CDR3 runs 15 residues. The CDR3 sequence: CASSQDWTGNYGYTF. CDR3 DNA: TGTGCCAGCAGCCAAGACTGGACGGGAAACTATGGCTACACCTTC.

This CDR3 is CASSARQGTNEKLFF. The CDR3 nucleotides read TGTGCCAGCAGCGCACGACAGGGAACTAATGAAAAACTGTTTTTT. This chain joins TRBV7-6 and TRBJ1-4; 7 positions agree with TRBD1. The junction had 4 bases not matched to a gene; V was cut back by 5 bases and J by 1 base. The CDR3 is made up of 15 amino acids. In germline, CDR1 is SGHVS, CDR2 FNYEAQ.

The chain carries TRBV7-6 and TRBJ2-1; maybe TRBD2 (5 bases). Deletions cut 5 bases from V and 11 bases from J, with 19 bases between. The CDR3 is made up of 14 amino acids. From germline, CDR1 is SGHVS and CDR2 FNYEAQ. DNA for the CDR3: TGTGCCAGCAGCCCATCCTTTTCGAGGGTCCAGCAGTTCTTC. This translates into CASSPSFSRVQQFF.

For the CDR3, the DNA is TGCGCCAGCAGCTTGGAGGGCAGGGCGAATGAAAAACTGTTTTTT. This encodes CASSLEGRANEKLFF. The J gene is TRBJ1-4, the V gene TRBV5-1; D perhaps matches TRBD1 (5 bases). This CDR3 region has 15 residues. Germline V gene data show CDR1 as SGHRS and CDR2 as YFSETQ. Trimming stripped 0 bases from V and 5 bases from J, with 11 bases between.

V usage is TRBV7-9 and J usage is TRBJ2-7; D perhaps matches TRBD2 (5 bases). The CDR3 is 15 amino acids. The germline V gene encodes CDR1 SEHNR and CDR2 FQNEAQ (reference sequence). The V and J ends lost 0 bases and 1 base respectively, with 10 bases between them. The CDR3 sequence is CASSLAGDGSYEQYF. The CDR3 DNA sequence: TGTGCCAGCAGCTTAGCCGGGGATGGGTCCTACGAGCAGTACTTC.

This clone was detected only once. This sequence joins TRBV10-1 and TRBJ2-2, with 7 bases aligning to TRBD1. The germline gives CDR1 WNHNN, CDR2 SYGVQD (reference sequence). The J segment lost 7 bases and the V segment lost 2 bases, leaving 4 bases of the junction unmatched. The CDR3 spans 14 residues. The CDR3 here is CASSERDSGGELFF. DNA of the CDR3: TGCGCCAGCAGTGAGAGGGACAGCGGCGGGGAGCTGTTTTTT.

The J gene is TRBJ2-5, the V gene TRBV4-3, with 7 positions matching TRBD2. The germline V gene has CDR1 LGHNA and CDR2 YSLEER. CDR3 length: 15 residues. J lost 5 bases, V lost 0 bases, and 6 bases had no gene match. CDR3 loop: CASSQDLRERETQYF. The CDR3 DNA reads as TGCGCCAGCAGCCAAGATTTGCGGGAGCGGGAGACCCAGTACTTC.

This chain uses TRBV2 with TRBJ2-3; 13 bases match TRBD2. Unmatched junction bases numbered 13, after V lost 5 bases and J lost 2 bases. This CDR3 comprises 19 residues. The germline V gene encodes CDR1 SNHLY and CDR2 FYNNEI. The CDR3: CASSTNGLAGVKTTDTQYF. For the CDR3, the DNA is TGTGCCAGCAGTACAAACGGACTAGCGGGAGTTAAGACCACAGATACGCAGTATTTT. The whole variable domain, filled in from reference TRBV2 and TRBJ2-3, reads EPEVTQTPSHQVTQMGQEVILRCVPISNHLYFYWYRQILGQKVEFLVSFYNNEISEKSEIFDDQFSVERPDGSNFTLKIRSTKLEDSAMYFCASSTNGLAGVKTTDTQYFGPGTRLTVL.

V gene TRBV4-1 combines with J gene TRBJ2-1; the D is unclear. The germline CDR1 and CDR2 sequences are MGHRA and YSYEKL. This CDR3 has 14 amino acids. The ends were cut back, 7 bases at V and 0 bases at J, with 10 bases in the middle. The CDR3 sequence: CASKALSSYNEQFF. The DNA of the CDR3 is TGCGCCAGCAAAGCGTTGAGCTCCTACAATGAGCAGTTCTTC.

The chain has TRBV7-2 and TRBJ1-1; the match to TRBD1 covers 7 bases. The germline CDR1 and CDR2 sequences are SGHTA and FQGNSA. The trim removed 1 base at V and 6 bases at J, leaving 2 bases unmatched. CDR3 length: 13 residues. For the CDR3, the DNA is TGTGCCAGCAGCTTAGGAAGGGGGCCTGAAGCTTTCTTT. Protein product: CASSLGRGPEAFF.

The rearrangement joins TRBV19 to TRBJ2-3; the match to TRBD1 covers 7 bases. Unmatched junction bases numbered 8, after V lost 6 bases and J lost 2 bases. The germline CDR1 and CDR2 sequences are LNHDA and SQIVND (reference sequence). This CDR3 has 15 residues. CDR3 sequence reads: CASRYSDRPTDTQYF. CDR3 nucleotides: TGTGCCAGTAGATATTCGGACAGGCCCACAGATACGCAGTATTTT.

This clone was seen a single time. The chain combines TRBV5-1 with TRBJ2-6, with D perhaps TRBD1 (6 bases). V was cut by 4 bases and J by 0 bases, with 11 bases left in between. This CDR3 has 16 residues. Germline CDR1 and CDR2: SGHRS and YFSETQ. The CDR3 sequence is CASSGGHFSGANVLTF. In DNA form, the CDR3 reads TGCGCCAGCAGCGGGGGACATTTCTCTGGGGCCAACGTCCTGACTTTC.

The CDR3 reads CASSIGGEKEQFF. In DNA form, the CDR3 reads TGTGCCAGTAGTATAGGGGGGGAGAAAGAGCAGTTCTTC. The V gene is TRBV19, the J gene TRBJ2-1; D may be TRBD2 (6 bases). The CDR3 spans 13 residues. V was trimmed by 1 base and J by 10 bases, leaving 11 bases between them. The germline CDR1 and CDR2 sequences are LNHDA and SQIVND (reference sequence).